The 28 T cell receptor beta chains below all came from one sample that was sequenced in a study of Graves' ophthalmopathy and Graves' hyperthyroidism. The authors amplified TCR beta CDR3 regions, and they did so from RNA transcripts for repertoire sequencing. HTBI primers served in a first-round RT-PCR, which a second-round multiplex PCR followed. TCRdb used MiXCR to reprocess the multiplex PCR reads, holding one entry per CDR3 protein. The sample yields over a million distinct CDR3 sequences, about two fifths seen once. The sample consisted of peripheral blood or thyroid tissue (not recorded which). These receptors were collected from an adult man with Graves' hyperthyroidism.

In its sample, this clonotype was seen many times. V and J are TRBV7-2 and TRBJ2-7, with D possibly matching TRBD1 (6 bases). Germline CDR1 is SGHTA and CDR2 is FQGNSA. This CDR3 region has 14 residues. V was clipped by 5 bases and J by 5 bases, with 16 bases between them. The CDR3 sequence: CASSKRTDIHEQYF. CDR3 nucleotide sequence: TGTGCCAGCAGCAAGCGGACAGATATCCACGAGCAGTACTTC.

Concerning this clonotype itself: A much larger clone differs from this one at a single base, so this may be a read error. The CDR3: CASMSTDRVTNGYTF. The CDR3 DNA reads as TGTGCCAGCATGTCTACGGACAGGGTAACCAATGGCTACACCTTC. The chain carries TRBV25-1 and TRBJ1-2; 8 bases fit TRBD1. CDR3 length: 15 amino acids. Germline lookup yields CDR1 MGHDK and CDR2 SYGVNS. V was clipped by 7 bases and J by 6 bases; unmatched bases: 13.

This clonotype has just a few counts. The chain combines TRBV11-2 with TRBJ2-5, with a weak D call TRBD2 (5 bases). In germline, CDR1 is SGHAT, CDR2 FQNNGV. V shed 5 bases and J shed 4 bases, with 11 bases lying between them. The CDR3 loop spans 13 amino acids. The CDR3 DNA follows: TGTGCCAGCAGCGCGGGTTTTGGAGAGACCCAGTACTTC. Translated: CASSAGFGETQYF.

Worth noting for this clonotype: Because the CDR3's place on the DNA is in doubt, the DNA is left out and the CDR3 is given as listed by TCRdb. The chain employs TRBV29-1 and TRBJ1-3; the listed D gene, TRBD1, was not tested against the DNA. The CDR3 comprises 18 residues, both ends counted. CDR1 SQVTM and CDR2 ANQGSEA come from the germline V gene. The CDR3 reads CSATENGEQYFGPGTIYF.

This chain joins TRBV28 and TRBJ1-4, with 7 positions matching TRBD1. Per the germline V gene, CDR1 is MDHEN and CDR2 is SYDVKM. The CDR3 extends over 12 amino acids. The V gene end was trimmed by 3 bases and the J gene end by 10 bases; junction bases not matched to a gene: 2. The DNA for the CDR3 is TGTGCCAGCAGTTTCCGGGACAGAAAACTGTTTTTT. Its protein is CASSFRDRKLFF.

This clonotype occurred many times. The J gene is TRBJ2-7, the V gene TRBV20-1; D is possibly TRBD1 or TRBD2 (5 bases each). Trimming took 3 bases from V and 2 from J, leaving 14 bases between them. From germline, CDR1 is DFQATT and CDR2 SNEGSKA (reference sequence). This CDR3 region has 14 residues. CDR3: CSARAWGLPYEQYF. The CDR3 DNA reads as TGCAGTGCTAGGGCATGGGGGTTGCCCTACGAGCAGTACTTC.

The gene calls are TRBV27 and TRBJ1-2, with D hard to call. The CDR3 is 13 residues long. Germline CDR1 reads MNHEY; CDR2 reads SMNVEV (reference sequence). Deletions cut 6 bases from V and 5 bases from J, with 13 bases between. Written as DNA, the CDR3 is TGTGCCAGCAGGGCGGACGGAGAATATGGCTACACCTTC. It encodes CASRADGEYGYTF.

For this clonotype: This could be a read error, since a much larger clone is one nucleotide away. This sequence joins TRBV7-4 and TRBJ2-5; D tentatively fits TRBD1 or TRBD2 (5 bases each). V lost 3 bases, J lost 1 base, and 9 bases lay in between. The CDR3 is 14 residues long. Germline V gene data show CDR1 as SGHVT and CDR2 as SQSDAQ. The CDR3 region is CASSFWGFQETQYF. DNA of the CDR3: TGTGCCAGCAGCTTTTGGGGGTTCCAAGAGACCCAGTACTTC.

The CDR3 nucleotides are TGTGCCAGCAGCCCCGCCGGGACTAGGGGGGCGAACACCGGGGAGCTGTTTTTT. Protein product: CASSPAGTRGANTGELFF. The J gene is TRBJ2-2, the V gene TRBV7-9, with 8 bases fitting TRBD2. The ends lost 5 bases at V and 0 bases at J; junction bases unmatched: 11. CDR3 size: 18 residues. Germline V gives CDR1 SEHNR, CDR2 FQNEAQ (reference sequence).

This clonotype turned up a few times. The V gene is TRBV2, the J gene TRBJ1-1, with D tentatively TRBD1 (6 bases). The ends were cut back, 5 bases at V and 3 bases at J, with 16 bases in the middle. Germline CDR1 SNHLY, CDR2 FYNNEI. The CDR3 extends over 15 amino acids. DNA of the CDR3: TGTGCCAGCAGTTTAGGCAGGGGCCGGGACACTGAAGCTTTCTTT. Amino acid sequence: CASSLGRGRDTEAFF.

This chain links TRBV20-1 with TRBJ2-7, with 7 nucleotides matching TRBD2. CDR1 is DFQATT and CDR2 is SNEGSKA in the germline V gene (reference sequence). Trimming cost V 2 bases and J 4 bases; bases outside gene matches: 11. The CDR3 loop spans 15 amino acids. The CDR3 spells CSARSSGSAGYEQYF. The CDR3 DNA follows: TGCAGTGCTAGATCTAGCGGCTCGGCCGGGTACGAGCAGTACTTC.

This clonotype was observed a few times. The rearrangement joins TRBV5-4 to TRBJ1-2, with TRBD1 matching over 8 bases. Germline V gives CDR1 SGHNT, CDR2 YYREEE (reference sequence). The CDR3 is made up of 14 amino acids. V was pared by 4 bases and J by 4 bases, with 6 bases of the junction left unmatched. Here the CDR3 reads CASSKMTGVYGYTF. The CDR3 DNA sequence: TGTGCCAGCAGCAAAATGACAGGGGTCTATGGCTACACCTTC.

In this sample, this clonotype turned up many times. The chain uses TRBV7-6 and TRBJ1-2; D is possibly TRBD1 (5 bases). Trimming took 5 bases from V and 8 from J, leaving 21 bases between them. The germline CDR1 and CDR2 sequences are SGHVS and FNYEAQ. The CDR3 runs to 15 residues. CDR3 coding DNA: TGTGCCAGCAGCCCTCGGTCCTCCGATCCAGGGGGCTACACCTTC. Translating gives CASSPRSSDPGGYTF.

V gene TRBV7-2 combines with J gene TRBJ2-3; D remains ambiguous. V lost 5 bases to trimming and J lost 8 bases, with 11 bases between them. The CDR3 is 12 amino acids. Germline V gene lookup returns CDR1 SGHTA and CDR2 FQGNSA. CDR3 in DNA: TGTGCCAGCAGCGAAAGCATTGGTACGCAGTATTTT. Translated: CASSESIGTQYF.

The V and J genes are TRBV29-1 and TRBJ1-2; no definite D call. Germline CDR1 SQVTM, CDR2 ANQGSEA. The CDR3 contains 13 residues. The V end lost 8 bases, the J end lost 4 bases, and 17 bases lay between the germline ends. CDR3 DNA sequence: TGCAGCTTAGAGTGGGGTGGCGGCTATGGCTACACCTTC. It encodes CSLEWGGGYGYTF.

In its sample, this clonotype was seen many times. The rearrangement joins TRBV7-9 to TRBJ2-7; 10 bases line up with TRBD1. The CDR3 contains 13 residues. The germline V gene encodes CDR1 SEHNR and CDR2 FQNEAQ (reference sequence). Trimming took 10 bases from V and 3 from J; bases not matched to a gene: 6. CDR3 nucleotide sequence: TGTGCCACTACTGACAGGGGGCTCTACGAGCAGTACTTC. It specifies CATTDRGLYEQYF.

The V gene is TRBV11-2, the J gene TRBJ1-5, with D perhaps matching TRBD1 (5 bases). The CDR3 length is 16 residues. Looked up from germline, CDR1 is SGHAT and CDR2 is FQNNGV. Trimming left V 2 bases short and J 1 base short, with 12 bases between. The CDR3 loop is CASSLFDRRSNQPQHF. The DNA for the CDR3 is TGTGCCAGCAGCTTATTTGACAGACGGAGCAATCAGCCCCAGCATTTT.

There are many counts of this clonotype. CDR3 region: CATGGTQNSNQPQHF. As DNA, the CDR3 is TGTGCCACCGGGGGGACCCAAAATAGCAATCAGCCCCAGCATTTT. The chain combines TRBV24-1 with TRBJ1-5, with TRBD1 as a possible D gene (5 bases). V was clipped by 9 bases and J by 0 bases, with 14 bases between them. Germline lookup yields CDR1 KGHDR and CDR2 SFDVKD. The CDR3 has 15 residues.

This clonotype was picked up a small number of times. The CDR3 bases are TGCGCCAGCAGCCAATTAACAGGGCCAGAGACCCAGTACTTC. Amino acid sequence: CASSQLTGPETQYF. The J gene is TRBJ2-5, the V gene TRBV4-3; D is possibly TRBD1 (6 bases). V gave up 2 bases and J gave up 4 bases, with 11 bases separating them. Germline assignment: CDR1 LGHNA and CDR2 YSLEER. The CDR3 totals 14 residues.

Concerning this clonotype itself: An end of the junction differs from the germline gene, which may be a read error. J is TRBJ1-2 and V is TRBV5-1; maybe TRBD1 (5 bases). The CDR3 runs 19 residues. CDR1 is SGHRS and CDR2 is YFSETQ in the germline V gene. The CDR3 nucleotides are TGTGCCAGCAGCTTAAGACCGGGACGCACGTTCACACCCGTCTATGGCTACACCTTC. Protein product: CASSLRPGRTFTPVYGYTF. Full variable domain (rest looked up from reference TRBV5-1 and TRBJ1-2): KAGVTQTPRYLIKTRGQQVTLSCSPISGHRSVSWYQQTPGQGLQFLFEYFSETQRNKGNFPGRFSGRQFSNSRSEMNVSTLELGDSALYLCASSLRPGRTFTPVYGYTFGSGTRLTVV.

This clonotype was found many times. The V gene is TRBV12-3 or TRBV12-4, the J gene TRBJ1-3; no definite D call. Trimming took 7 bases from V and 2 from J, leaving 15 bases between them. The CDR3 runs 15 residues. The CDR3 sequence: CASNRGKKAGNTIYF. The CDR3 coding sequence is TGTGCCAGCAACCGGGGAAAGAAGGCTGGAAACACCATATATTTT.

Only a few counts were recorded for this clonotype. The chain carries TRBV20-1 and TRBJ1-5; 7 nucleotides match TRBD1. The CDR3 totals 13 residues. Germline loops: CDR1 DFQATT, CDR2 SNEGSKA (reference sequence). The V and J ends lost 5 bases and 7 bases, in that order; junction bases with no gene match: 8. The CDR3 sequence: CSAHDRVGQPQHF. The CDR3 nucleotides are TGCAGTGCTCACGACAGGGTAGGACAGCCCCAGCATTTT.

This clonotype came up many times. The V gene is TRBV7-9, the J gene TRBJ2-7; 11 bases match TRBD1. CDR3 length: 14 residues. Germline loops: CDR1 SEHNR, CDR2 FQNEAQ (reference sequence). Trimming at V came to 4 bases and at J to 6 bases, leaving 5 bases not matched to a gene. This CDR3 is CASSSPGQGVEQYF. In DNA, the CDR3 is TGTGCCAGCAGCTCCCCGGGACAGGGGGTCGAGCAGTACTTC. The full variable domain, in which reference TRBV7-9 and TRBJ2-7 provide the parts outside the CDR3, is DTGVSQNPRHKITKRGQNVTFRCDPISEHNRLYWYRQTLGQGPEFLTYFQNEAQLEKSRLLSDRFSAERPKGSFSTLEIQRTEQGDSAMYLCASSSPGQGVEQYFGPGTRLTVT.

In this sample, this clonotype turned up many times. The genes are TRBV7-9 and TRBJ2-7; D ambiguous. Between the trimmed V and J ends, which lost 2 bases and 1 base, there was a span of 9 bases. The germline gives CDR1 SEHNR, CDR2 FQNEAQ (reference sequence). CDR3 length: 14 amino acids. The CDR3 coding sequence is TGTGCCAGCAGCTTATCCGTCACTTCCTACGAGCAGTACTTC. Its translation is CASSLSVTSYEQYF.

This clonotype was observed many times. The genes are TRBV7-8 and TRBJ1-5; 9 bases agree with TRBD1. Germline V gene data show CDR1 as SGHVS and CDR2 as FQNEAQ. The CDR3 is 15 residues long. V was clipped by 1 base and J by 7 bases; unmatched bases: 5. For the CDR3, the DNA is TGTGCCAGCAGCTTAGGAATTACAGGGGGCCAGCCCCAGCATTTT. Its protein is CASSLGITGGQPQHF.

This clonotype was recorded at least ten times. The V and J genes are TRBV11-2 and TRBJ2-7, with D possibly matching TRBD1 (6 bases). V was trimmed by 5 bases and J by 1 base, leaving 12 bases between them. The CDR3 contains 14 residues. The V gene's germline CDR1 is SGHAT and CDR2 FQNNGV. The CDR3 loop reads CASSPPTGSYEQYF. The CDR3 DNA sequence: TGTGCCAGCAGCCCCCCGACAGGATCCTACGAGCAGTACTTC.

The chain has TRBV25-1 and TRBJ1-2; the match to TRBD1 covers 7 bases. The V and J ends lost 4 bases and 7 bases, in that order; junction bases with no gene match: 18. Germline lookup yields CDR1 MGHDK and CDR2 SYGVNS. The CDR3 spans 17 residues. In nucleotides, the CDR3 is TGTGCCAGCAGTGGACGAGGACACCCCCGACAGGGCGGTGGCTACACCTTC. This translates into CASSGRGHPRQGGGYTF.

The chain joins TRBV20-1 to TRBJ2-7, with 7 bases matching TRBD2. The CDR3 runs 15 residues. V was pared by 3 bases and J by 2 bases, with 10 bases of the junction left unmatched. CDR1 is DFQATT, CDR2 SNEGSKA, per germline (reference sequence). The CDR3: CSARSPSGIPYEQYF. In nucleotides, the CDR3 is TGCAGTGCTAGGTCCCCTAGCGGTATCCCCTACGAGCAGTACTTC.